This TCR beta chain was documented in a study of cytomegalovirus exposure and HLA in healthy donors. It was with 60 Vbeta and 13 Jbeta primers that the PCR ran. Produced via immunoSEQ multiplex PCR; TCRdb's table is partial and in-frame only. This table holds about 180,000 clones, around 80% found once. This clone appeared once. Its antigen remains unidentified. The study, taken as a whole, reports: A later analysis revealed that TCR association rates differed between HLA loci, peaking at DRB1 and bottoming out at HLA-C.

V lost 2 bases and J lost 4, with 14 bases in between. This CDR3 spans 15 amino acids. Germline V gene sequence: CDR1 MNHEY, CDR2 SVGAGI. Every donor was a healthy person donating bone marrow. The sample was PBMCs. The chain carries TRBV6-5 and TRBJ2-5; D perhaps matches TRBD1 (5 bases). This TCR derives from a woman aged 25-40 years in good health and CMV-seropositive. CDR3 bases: TGTGCCAGCAGTTACGGGCGCACAAGGGGAGAGACCCAGTACTTC. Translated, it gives CASSYGRTRGETQYF.